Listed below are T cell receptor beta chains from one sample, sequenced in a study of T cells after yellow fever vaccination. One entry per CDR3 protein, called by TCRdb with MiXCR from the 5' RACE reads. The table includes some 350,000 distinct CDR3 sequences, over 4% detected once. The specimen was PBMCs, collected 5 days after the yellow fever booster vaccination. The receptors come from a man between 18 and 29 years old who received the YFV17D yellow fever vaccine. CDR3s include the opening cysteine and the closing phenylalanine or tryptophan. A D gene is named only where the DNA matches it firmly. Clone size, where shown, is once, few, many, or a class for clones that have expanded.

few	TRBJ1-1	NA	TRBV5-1	CASSPLGGFEAFF	TGCGCCAGCAGCCCCCTCGGTGGCTTCGAAGCTTTCTTT
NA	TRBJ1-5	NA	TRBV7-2	CASTPQRGQPQHF	TGTGCCAGCACCCCCCAAAGGGGTCAGCCCCAGCATTTT
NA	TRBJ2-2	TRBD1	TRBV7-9	CASSYFLGQGGNTGELFF	TGTGCCAGCAGCTACTTCCTCGGACAGGGAGGTAACACCGGGGAGCTGTTTTTT
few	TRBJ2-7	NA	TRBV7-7	CASSTSVSETDEQYF	TGTGCCAGCAGCACATCTGTATCCGAGACAGACGAGCAGTACTTC
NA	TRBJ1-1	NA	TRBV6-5	CASSYSRLVNTEAFF	TGTGCCAGCAGTTACTCCCGACTGGTGAACACTGAAGCTTTCTTT
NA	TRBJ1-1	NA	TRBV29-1	CSVGLRRTEAFF	TGCAGCGTCGGTTTGAGAAGGACTGAAGCTTTCTTT
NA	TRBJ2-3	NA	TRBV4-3	CASSQAGAFDTQYF	TGCGCCAGCAGCCAAGCGGGGGCCTTTGATACGCAGTATTTT
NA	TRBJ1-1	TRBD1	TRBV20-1	CSAEPHRGMNTEAFF	TGCAGTGCTGAACCCCACAGGGGGATGAACACTGAAGCTTTCTTT
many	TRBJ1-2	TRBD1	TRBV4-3	CASSRTIDRGPNYGYTF	TGCGCCAGCAGCCGTACTATAGACAGGGGCCCTAACTATGGCTACACCTTC
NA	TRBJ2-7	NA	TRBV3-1	CASSQEEGISYEQYF	TGTGCCAGCAGCCAAGAGGAAGGAATCTCCTACGAGCAGTACTTC
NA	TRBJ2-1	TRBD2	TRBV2	CASKSTSGDYNEQFF	TGTGCCAGCAAGTCGACTAGCGGGGACTACAATGAGCAGTTCTTC
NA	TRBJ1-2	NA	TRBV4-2	CASSQDRPTHGYTF	TGTGCCAGCAGCCAAGATAGACCGACCCATGGCTACACCTTC
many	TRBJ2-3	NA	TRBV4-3	CASSQQVGGTRGTQYF	TGCGCCAGCAGCCAACAAGTGGGAGGTACCCGCGGAACGCAGTATTTT
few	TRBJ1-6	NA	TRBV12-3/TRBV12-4	CASTPEGSYNSPLHF	TGTGCCAGCACCCCGGAGGGCAGCTATAATTCACCCCTCCACTTT
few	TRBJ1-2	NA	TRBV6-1	CASTKDREGGYTF	TGTGCCAGCACGAAAGACAGAGAAGGTGGCTACACCTTC
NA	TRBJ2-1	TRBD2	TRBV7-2	CASSSLLLAGGIGEQFF	TGTGCCAGCAGCTCCCTCTTGCTAGCGGGGGGGATAGGTGAGCAGTTCTTC
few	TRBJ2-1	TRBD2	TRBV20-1	CSAIGTSGVSSYNEQFF	TGCAGTGCTATTGGGACTAGCGGGGTGAGCTCCTACAATGAGCAGTTCTTC
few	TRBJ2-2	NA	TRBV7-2	CASSLGVPSGVNGELFF	TGTGCCAGCAGCTTAGGGGTGCCGTCCGGGGTTAACGGGGAGCTGTTTTTT
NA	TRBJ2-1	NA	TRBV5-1	CASSPRRGAGNEQFF	TGCGCCAGCAGCCCCCGCCGTGGGGCAGGCAATGAGCAGTTCTTC
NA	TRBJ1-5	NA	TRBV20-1	CSGSGDGNQPQHF	TGCAGTGGAAGCGGGGACGGCAATCAGCCCCAGCATTTT
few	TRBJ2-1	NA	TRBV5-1	CASSPSFQVDNEQFF	TGCGCCAGCTCCCCGTCCTTCCAAGTAGACAATGAGCAGTTCTTC
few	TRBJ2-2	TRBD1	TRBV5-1	CASSLGPGQGANTGELFF	TGCGCCAGCAGCTTGGGGCCGGGACAGGGGGCGAACACCGGGGAGCTGTTTTTT
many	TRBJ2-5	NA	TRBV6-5	CASSIAKRADQETQYF	TGTGCCAGCAGCATAGCTAAGAGGGCCGACCAAGAGACCCAGTACTTC
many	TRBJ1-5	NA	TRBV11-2	CASSPNPVQPQHF	TGTGCCAGCAGCCCCAACCCGGTCCAGCCCCAGCATTTT
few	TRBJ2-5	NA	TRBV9	CASSVGGSRETQYF	TGTGCCAGCAGCGTAGGGGGCTCCCGGGAGACCCAGTACTTC
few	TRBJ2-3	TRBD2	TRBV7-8	CASSLGPGLAADTQYF	TGTGCCAGCAGCTTAGGTCCGGGACTAGCTGCAGATACGCAGTATTTT
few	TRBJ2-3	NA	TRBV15	CATSWGTATDTQYF	TGTGCCACCAGCTGGGGGACTGCCACAGATACGCAGTATTTT
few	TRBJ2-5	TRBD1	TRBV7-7	CASSPDRGSETQYF	TGTGCTAGCAGCCCAGACAGGGGATCGGAGACCCAGTACTTC
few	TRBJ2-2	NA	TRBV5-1	CASSFWGNTGELFF	TGCGCCAGCAGCTTCTGGGGGAACACCGGGGAGCTGTTTTTT
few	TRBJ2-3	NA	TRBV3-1	CASSQDDTAADTQYF	TGTGCCAGCAGCCAAGATGACACAGCGGCGGATACGCAGTATTTT
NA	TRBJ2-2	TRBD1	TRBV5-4	CASSLARGLDTGELFF	TGTGCCAGCAGCTTGGCGAGGGGGCTGGACACCGGGGAGCTGTTTTTT
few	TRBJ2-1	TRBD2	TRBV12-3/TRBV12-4	CASSFEATSGGSYNEQFF	TGTGCCAGCAGTTTCGAGGCGACGAGCGGGGGGTCCTACAATGAGCAGTTCTTC
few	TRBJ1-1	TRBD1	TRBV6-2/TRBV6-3	CASIQTPGQGPTEAFF	TGTGCCAGCATCCAAACCCCGGGACAGGGGCCCACTGAAGCTTTCTTT
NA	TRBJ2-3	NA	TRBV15	CATSRDSRGGTDTQYF	TGTGCCACCAGCAGAGATTCGCGAGGGGGCACAGATACGCAGTATTTT
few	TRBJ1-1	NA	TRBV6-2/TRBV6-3	CASSRPDGTEAFF	TGTGCCAGCAGTCGACCTGACGGGACTGAAGCTTTCTTT
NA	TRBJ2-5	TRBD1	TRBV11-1	CASSLAGGEAQYF	TGTGCCAGCAGCTTAGCAGGGGGCGAGGCCCAGTACTTC
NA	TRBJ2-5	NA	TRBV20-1	CSAGWGGLETQYF	TGCAGTGCTGGGTGGGGGGGCCTTGAGACCCAGTACTTC
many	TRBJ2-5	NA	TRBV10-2	CASSGSQLRETQYF	TGCGCCAGCAGTGGATCGCAGCTAAGAGAGACCCAGTACTTC
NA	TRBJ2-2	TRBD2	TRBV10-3	CAIRRGGANTGELFF	TGTGCCATCCGGAGGGGAGGGGCGAACACCGGGGAGCTGTTTTTT
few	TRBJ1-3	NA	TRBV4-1	CASSQLPSLSGNTIYF	TGCGCCAGCAGCCAGCTCCCCAGCCTATCTGGAAACACCATATATTTT
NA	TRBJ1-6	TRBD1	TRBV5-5	CASSLARTGISSPLHF	TGTGCCAGCAGCTTGGCTCGGACAGGGATCTCTTCACCCCTCCACTTT